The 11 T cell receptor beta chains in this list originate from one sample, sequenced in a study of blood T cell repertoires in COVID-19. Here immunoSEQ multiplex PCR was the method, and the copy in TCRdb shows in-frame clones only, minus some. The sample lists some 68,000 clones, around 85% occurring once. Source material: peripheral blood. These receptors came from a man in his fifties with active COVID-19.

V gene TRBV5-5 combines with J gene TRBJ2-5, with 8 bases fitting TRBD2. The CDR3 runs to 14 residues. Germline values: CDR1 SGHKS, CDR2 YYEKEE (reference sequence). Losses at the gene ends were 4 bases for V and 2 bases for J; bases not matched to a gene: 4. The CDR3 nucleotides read TGTGCCAGCAGCATAATAGCGGGGCAAGAGACCCAGTACTTC. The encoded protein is CASSIIAGQETQYF.

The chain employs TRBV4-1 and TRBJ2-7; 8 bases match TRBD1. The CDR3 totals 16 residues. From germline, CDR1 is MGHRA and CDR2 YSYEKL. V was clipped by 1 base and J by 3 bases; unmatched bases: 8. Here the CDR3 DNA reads TGCGCCAGCAGCCAAGTGCCGGGACAGGTGGTCTACGAGCAGTACTTC. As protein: CASSQVPGQVVYEQYF.

The CDR3 coding sequence is TGTGCCAGCAGCCAAGTGACAGGATCGGGCACCGGGGAGCTGTTTTTT. Its protein product is CASSQVTGSGTGELFF. V gene TRBV27 combines with J gene TRBJ2-2; perhaps TRBD1 as D (6 bases). In germline, CDR1 is MNHEY, CDR2 SMNVEV (reference sequence). Deletions cut 6 bases from V and 4 bases from J, with 18 bases between. The CDR3 runs 16 residues.

The CDR3 nucleotides are TGTGCCAGCTCACAACTGAGTCCGGACACTGAAGCTTTCTTT. Translated, it gives CASSQLSPDTEAFF. This chain uses TRBV18 with TRBJ1-1; unclear D gene. The CDR3 sequence is 14 residues long. The V end lost 4 bases, the J end lost 3 bases, and 12 bases lay between the germline ends. Germline CDR1 reads KGHSH; CDR2 reads LQKENI.

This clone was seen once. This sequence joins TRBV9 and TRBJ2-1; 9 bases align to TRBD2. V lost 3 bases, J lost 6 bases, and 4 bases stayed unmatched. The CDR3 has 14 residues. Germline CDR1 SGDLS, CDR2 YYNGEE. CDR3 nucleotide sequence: TGTGCCAGCAGCGGAAGCGGGGGGCCCAATGAGCAGTTCTTC. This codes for CASSGSGGPNEQFF.

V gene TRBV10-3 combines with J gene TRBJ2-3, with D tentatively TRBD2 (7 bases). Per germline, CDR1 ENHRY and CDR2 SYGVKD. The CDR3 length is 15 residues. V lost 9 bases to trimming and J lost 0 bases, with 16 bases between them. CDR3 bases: TGTGCCATAGCAGGGGAGGGCATTAGCACAGATACGCAGTATTTT. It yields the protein CAIAGEGISTDTQYF.

CDR3: CASSLEASRSSYNEQFF. In nucleotides, the CDR3 is TGTGCCAGCAGCTTGGAGGCTAGCCGGAGCTCCTACAATGAGCAGTTCTTC. The J gene is TRBJ2-1, the V gene TRBV5-8, with D perhaps matching TRBD2 (5 bases). Germline values: CDR1 SGHTS, CDR2 YDEGEE. Trimming pared 0 bases from V and 0 bases from J, leaving 13 bases between. This CDR3 contains 17 residues.

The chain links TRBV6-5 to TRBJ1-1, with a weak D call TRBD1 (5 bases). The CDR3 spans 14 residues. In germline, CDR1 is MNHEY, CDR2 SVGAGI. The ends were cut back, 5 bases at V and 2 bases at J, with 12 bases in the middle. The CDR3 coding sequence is TGTGCCAGCAGTCCCGGGGGGAGTAACACTGAAGCTTTCTTT. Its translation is CASSPGGSNTEAFF.

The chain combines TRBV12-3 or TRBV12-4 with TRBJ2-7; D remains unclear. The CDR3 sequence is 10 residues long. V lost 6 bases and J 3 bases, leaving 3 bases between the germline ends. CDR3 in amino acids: CASSNYEQYF. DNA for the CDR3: TGTGCCAGCAGCAACTACGAGCAGTACTTC.

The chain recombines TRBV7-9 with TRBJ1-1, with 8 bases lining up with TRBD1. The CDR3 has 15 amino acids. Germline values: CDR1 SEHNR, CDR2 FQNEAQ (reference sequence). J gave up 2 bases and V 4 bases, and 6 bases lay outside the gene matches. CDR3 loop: CASSYGTGSNTEAFF. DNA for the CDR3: TGTGCCAGCAGCTACGGGACAGGCTCCAACACTGAAGCTTTCTTT.

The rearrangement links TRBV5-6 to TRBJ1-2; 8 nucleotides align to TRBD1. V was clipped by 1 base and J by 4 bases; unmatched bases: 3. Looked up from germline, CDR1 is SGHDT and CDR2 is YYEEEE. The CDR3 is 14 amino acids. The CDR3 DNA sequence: TGTGCCAGCAGCTTGCAGGGGGCGACCTATGGCTACACCTTC. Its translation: CASSLQGATYGYTF.